Each of the 26 T cell receptor beta chains below was sequenced from the same sample in a study of blood T cell repertoires in COVID-19 (dated by TCRdb to the early 2020s). Libraries were prepared through the immunoSEQ multiplex PCR assay. TCRdb retrieved this table from immuneACCESS and kept in-frame rearrangements only. Not all clones are present; in checked studies, unresolved V genes account for under half, and no reason is known for the remainder. The sample table contains some 250,000 clones; only one count was recorded for approximately 91% of them. The ten top clones hold about 2% of the sample. Sequenced material: PBMCs or T cells enriched from blood (not recorded which). These receptors all come from a woman between 40 and 55 years old with acute COVID-19.

This chain joins TRBV3-1 (or the pseudogene TRBV3-2) and TRBJ1-3, with unresolved D. Trimming shortened V by 4 bases and J by 12 bases, and 13 bases separated the two germline ends. This CDR3 contains 12 residues. Germline V gene data show CDR1 as LGHDT and CDR2 as YNNKEL (reference sequence). The CDR3 DNA reads as TGTGCCAGCAGCCCCGGCGTTGGGAGCATATATTTT. Translating it yields CASSPGVGSIYF.

This clone has more than one count but fewer than ten. The chain couples TRBV6-5 to TRBJ1-1; 7 bases agree with TRBD1. Germline loops: CDR1 MNHEY, CDR2 SVGAGI. After removal of 8 bases from V and 1 base from J, the junction contained 4 bases not matched to a gene. The CDR3 totals 13 residues. The CDR3 reads CASGTEGNTEAFF. The CDR3 DNA reads TGTGCCAGCGGGACAGAGGGGAACACTGAAGCTTTCTTT.

In its sample, this clone was seen once. CDR3 nucleotide sequence: TGCAGCGGCGGGGACAACTATGGCTACACCTTC. It yields the protein CSGGDNYGYTF. This chain connects TRBV29-1 to TRBJ1-2; possibly TRBD1 for D (5 bases). Trimming took 7 bases from V and 2 from J, leaving 8 bases between them. The germline gives CDR1 SQVTM, CDR2 ANQGSEA. The CDR3 length is 11 residues.

V gene TRBV20-1 combines with J gene TRBJ1-2, with 7 bases that match TRBD1. The germline V gene has CDR1 DFQATT and CDR2 SNEGSKA (reference sequence). The CDR3 runs 11 residues. With 8 bases clipped from V and 0 bases from J, the junction kept 0 bases outside the gene matches. CDR3 DNA: TGCAGTACAGGGGCTAACTATGGCTACACCTTC. Translated, it gives CSTGANYGYTF.

This chain connects TRBV21-1 to TRBJ1-2; the table's D call, TRBD1, was not checked against the DNA. TRBV21-1 is an annotated pseudogene. The length of the CDR3 is 16 residues. The CDR3 DNA reads TGTGCCAGCAGTTCCGGGTTGGGCAGGGAATCCGATGGCTACACCTTC. Protein: CASSSGLGRESDGYTF.

The chain uses TRBV11-3 and TRBJ1-3; a weak D match, TRBD1 (6 bases). CDR1 and CDR2 (germline): SGHNT, YENEEA. There are 15 residues in the CDR3. Trimming took off 2 bases at V and 6 bases at J, with 14 bases between the two ends. CDR3 nucleotides: TGTGCCAGCAGCTTATTCGGGACAACAGAAAACACCATATATTTT. Its protein is CASSLFGTTENTIYF. The whole variable domain, remainder taken from reference TRBV11-3 and TRBJ1-3, is EAGVVQSPRYKIIEKKQPVAFWCNPISGHNTLYWYLQNLGQGPELLIRYENEEAVDDSQLPKDRFSAERLKGVDSTLKIQPAELGDSAVYLCASSLFGTTENTIYFGEGSWLTVV.

This chain joins TRBV29-1 and TRBJ1-5; TRBD1 matches at 9 bases. CDR1 and CDR2 from the germline V gene are SQVTM and ANQGSEA. The ends lost 4 bases at V and 3 bases at J; junction bases unmatched: 4. This CDR3 has 14 residues. CDR3 sequence reads: CSVAHRGLNQPQHF. The CDR3 region has the DNA TGCAGCGTTGCACACAGGGGGCTCAATCAGCCCCAGCATTTT.

The chain uses TRBV5-4 and TRBJ1-3; no clear D gene. Germline lookup yields CDR1 SGHNT and CDR2 YYREEE (reference sequence). V lost 0 bases to trimming and J lost 0 bases, with 10 bases between them. CDR3 length equals 16 residues. The CDR3 DNA reads TGTGCCAGCAGCTTGGGACATAAAGTCTCTGGAAACACCATATATTTT. Its translation: CASSLGHKVSGNTIYF. The whole variable domain, filled in from reference TRBV5-4 and TRBJ1-3, reads ETGVTQSPTHLIKTRGQQVTLRCSSQSGHNTVSWYQQALGQGPQFIFQYYREEENGRGNFPPRFSGLQFPNYSSELNVNALELDDSALYLCASSLGHKVSGNTIYFGEGSWLTVV.

The gene calls are TRBV16 and TRBJ2-1, with 8 bases fitting TRBD1. The CDR3 totals 14 residues. After removal of 3 bases from V and 7 bases from J, the junction contained 5 bases not matched to a gene. CDR1 and CDR2 (germline): KGHSY, FQNENV. The CDR3 DNA reads TGTGCCAGCAGCCAGTCGACAGGGGTAAATGAGCAGTTCTTC. Encoded protein: CASSQSTGVNEQFF.

The chain carries TRBV28 and TRBJ1-5; 8 positions match TRBD1. With V trimmed by 5 bases and J by 4 bases, 7 bases remained unmatched. This CDR3 has 15 residues. Germline CDR1 reads MDHEN; CDR2 reads SYDVKM. This CDR3 reads CASSPPRTGNQPQHF. DNA of the CDR3: TGTGCCAGCAGTCCGCCAAGGACAGGGAATCAGCCCCAGCATTTT.

The chain joins TRBV28 to TRBJ1-4; D remains unclear. Germline CDR1 reads MDHEN; CDR2 reads SYDVKM. V shed 5 bases and J shed 3 bases, with 13 bases lying between them. The CDR3 has 15 amino acids. In nucleotides, the CDR3 is TGTGCCAGCAGTGAGGCGGGGTTAGCTAATGAAAAACTGTTTTTT. This codes for CASSEAGLANEKLFF.

The J gene is TRBJ1-2, the V gene TRBV7-9, with D uncertain. CDR1 and CDR2 from the germline V gene are SEHNR and FQNEAQ (reference sequence). The length of the CDR3 is 14 residues. Trimming left V 1 base short and J 4 bases short, with 10 bases between. CDR3 DNA sequence: TGTGCCAGCAGCTTAGATGACACCACCTATGGCTACACCTTC. It translates to CASSLDDTTYGYTF.

The V gene is TRBV29-1, the J gene TRBJ2-3; D might be TRBD2 (6 bases). The CDR3 is 15 residues long. V shed 7 bases and J shed 4 bases, with 21 bases lying between them. CDR1 is SQVTM and CDR2 is ANQGSEA in the germline V gene. CDR3 nucleotide sequence: TGCAGCGCCCTCGGGGGTCCTCCCGGGGCAGATACGCAGTATTTT. As protein: CSALGGPPGADTQYF.

This clone turned up a few times. The V and J genes are TRBV15 and TRBJ2-7, with 10 positions matching TRBD1. The CDR3 runs to 17 residues. Germline assignment: CDR1 LNHNV and CDR2 YYDKDF (reference sequence). J lost 4 bases, V lost 0 bases, and 9 bases had no gene match. In DNA, the CDR3 is TGTGCCACCAGCAGAGATTGGGGCCGGGACAGGGGATACGAGCAGTACTTC. Its protein product is CATSRDWGRDRGYEQYF.

This clone was seen a single time. The CDR3 spells CASSLPGVGTDTQYF. In nucleotides, the CDR3 is TGTGCCAGCAGCTTACCGGGGGTAGGCACAGATACGCAGTATTTT. J is TRBJ2-3 and V is TRBV5-6, with a weak D call TRBD2 (6 bases). The CDR3 contains 15 residues. From germline, CDR1 is SGHDT and CDR2 YYEEEE. Between the trimmed V and J ends, which lost 2 bases and 1 base, there was a span of 11 bases. Supplemented by reference TRBV5-6 and TRBJ2-3, the full variable domain reads DAGVTQSPTHLIKTRGQQVTLRCSPKSGHDTVSWYQQALGQGPQFIFQYYEEEERQRGNFPDRFSGHQFPNYSSELNVNALLLGDSALYLCASSLPGVGTDTQYFGPGTRLTVL.

V and J are TRBV6-5 and TRBJ2-1, with D perhaps matching TRBD1 (6 bases). V was clipped by 8 bases and J by 8 bases, with 16 bases between them. The germline V gene encodes CDR1 MNHEY and CDR2 SVGAGI. The CDR3 is made up of 13 amino acids. The CDR3 DNA sequence: TGTGCCAGCGGCCAGGGGATTTTGTATGAGCAGTTCTTC. It encodes CASGQGILYEQFF.

V usage is TRBV19 and J usage is TRBJ1-1; 10 nucleotides line up with TRBD1. V shed 2 bases, J shed 5 bases, and the junction held 11 bases outside the gene matches. Germline-derived CDR1 and CDR2 are LNHDA and SQIVND (reference sequence). The CDR3 spans 17 residues. CDR3 in amino acids: CASSINYGTGATTEAFF. The CDR3 bases are TGTGCCAGTAGTATAAACTATGGGACAGGGGCTACGACTGAAGCTTTCTTT.

Comments on this clone: Germline and junction disagree at one end, which may indicate a read error. The chain couples TRBV6-2 or TRBV6-3 to TRBJ2-1, with 16 positions matching TRBD2. Germline CDR1 is MNHEY and CDR2 is SVGEGT. CDR3 length equals 14 residues. CDR3 region: CASSLTGTSGRGVF. The DNA for the CDR3 is TGTGCCAGCAGTCTCACCGGGACTAGCGGGAGGGGAGTCTTC.

The chain carries TRBV5-6 and TRBJ1-1; TRBD1 agrees at 9 bases. The trim removed 3 bases at V and 2 bases at J, leaving 5 bases unmatched. The length of the CDR3 is 15 residues. The germline V gene has CDR1 SGHDT and CDR2 YYEEEE. The CDR3 sequence is CASSSRDRVNTEAFF. In DNA, the CDR3 is TGTGCCAGCAGCTCCCGGGACAGGGTTAACACTGAAGCTTTCTTT.

CDR3 loop: CASRPYGILNTEAFF. In nucleotides, the CDR3 is TGTGCCAGCAGGCCTTACGGGATACTGAACACTGAAGCTTTCTTT. V is TRBV7-2 and J is TRBJ1-1; D is uncertain. Trimming stripped 6 bases from V and 0 bases from J, with 14 bases between. Per germline, CDR1 SGHTA and CDR2 FQGNSA. This CDR3 has 15 residues.

The J gene is TRBJ2-1, the V gene TRBV5-5; D might be TRBD2 (5 bases). There are 19 residues in the CDR3. The germline gives CDR1 SGHKS, CDR2 YYEKEE (reference sequence). Trimming shortened V by 1 base and J by 0 bases, and 20 bases separated the two germline ends. CDR3 loop: CASSLKYSPRGGSYNEQFF. CDR3 nucleotides: TGTGCCAGCAGCTTGAAGTACAGCCCCCGAGGAGGCTCCTACAATGAGCAGTTCTTC.

This rearrangement joins TRBV5-1 to TRBJ2-7; 9 nucleotides line up with TRBD2. Germline V gene data show CDR1 as SGHRS and CDR2 as YFSETQ. The length of the CDR3 is 15 residues. V trimming: 2 bases; J trimming: 4 bases; junction bases outside the gene matches: 7. CDR3 protein: CASSFGGTSKYEQYF. The CDR3 DNA is TGCGCCAGCAGCTTTGGAGGGACTAGCAAGTACGAGCAGTACTTC.

This clone has a single count. The chain uses TRBV20-1 and TRBJ1-4; the match to TRBD1 covers 7 bases. Germline CDR1 and CDR2: DFQATT and SNEGSKA (reference sequence). This CDR3 is built from 16 residues. V lost 3 bases and J lost 1; bases outside the gene matches: 8. The CDR3 coding sequence is TGCAGTGCTAGTCACCCAGGGGGTGAAACTAATGAAAAACTGTTTTTT. It is translated as CSASHPGGETNEKLFF.

This chain uses TRBV3-1 (or the pseudogene TRBV3-2) with TRBJ2-5; the D is unclear. CDR1 is LGHDT, CDR2 YNNKEL, per germline (reference sequence). Trimming left V 1 base short and J 5 bases short, with 5 bases between. The CDR3 consists of 12 residues. The CDR3 here is CASSQAGETQYF. As DNA, the CDR3 is TGTGCCAGCAGCCAAGCCGGGGAGACCCAGTACTTC.

This chain connects TRBV7-6 to TRBJ1-4, with TRBD1 as a possible D gene (5 bases). Trimming removed 5 bases at V and 6 bases at J, with 16 bases between. The germline V gene has CDR1 SGHVS and CDR2 FNYEAQ. This CDR3 comprises 15 residues. The CDR3 is CASSPTRGRDEKLFF. The DNA of the CDR3 is TGTGCCAGCAGCCCCACGCGGGGGAGGGATGAAAAACTGTTTTTT.

This chain links TRBV7-8 with TRBJ1-5; TRBD1 aligns across 10 bases. CDR3 length equals 17 residues. Germline V gives CDR1 SGHVS, CDR2 FQNEAQ. The trim removed 1 base at V and 0 bases at J, leaving 3 bases unmatched. The CDR3 spells CASSLEGQGYSNQPQHF. The CDR3 nucleotides are TGTGCCAGCAGCTTAGAGGGACAGGGGTATAGCAATCAGCCCCAGCATTTT.